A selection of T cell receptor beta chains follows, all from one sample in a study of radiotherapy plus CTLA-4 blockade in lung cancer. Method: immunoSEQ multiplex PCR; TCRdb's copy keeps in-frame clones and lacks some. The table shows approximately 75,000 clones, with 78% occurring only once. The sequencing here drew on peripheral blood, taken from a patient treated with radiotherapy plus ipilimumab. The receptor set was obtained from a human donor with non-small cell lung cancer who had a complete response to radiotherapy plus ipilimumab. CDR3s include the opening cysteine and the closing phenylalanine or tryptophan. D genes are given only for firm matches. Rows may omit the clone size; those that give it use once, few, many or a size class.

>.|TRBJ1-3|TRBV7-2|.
CASRSQTGNTIYF
TGTGCCAGCAGGTCGCAGACTGGAAACACCATATATTTT
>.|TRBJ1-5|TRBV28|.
CASTPGGVTSYSNQPQHF
TGTGCCAGCACCCCTGGGGGCGTGACCTCGTATAGCAATCAGCCCCAGCATTTT
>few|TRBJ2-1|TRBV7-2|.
CASSLGGGGEQFF
TGTGCCAGCAGCTTGGGGGGCGGTGGTGAGCAGTTCTTC
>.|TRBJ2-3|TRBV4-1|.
CASRQGRTDTQYF
TGCGCCAGCAGACAGGGACGCACAGATACGCAGTATTTT
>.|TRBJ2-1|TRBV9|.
CASSPDSGREQFF
TGTGCCAGCAGCCCCGACAGTGGTCGGGAGCAGTTCTTC
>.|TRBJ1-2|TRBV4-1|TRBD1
CASSRGDRINYGYTF
TGCGCCAGCAGCCGGGGGGACAGGATCAACTATGGCTACACCTTC
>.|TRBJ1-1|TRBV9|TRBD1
CASSKGTGGTEAFF
TGTGCCAGCAGTAAAGGGACAGGGGGCACTGAAGCTTTCTTT
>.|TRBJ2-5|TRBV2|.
CASSEADFQETQYF
TGTGCCAGCAGTGAGGCGGACTTCCAAGAGACCCAGTACTTC
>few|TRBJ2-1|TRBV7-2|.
CASSPLGSYNEQFF
TGTGCCAGCAGCCCCTTGGGGTCGTACAATGAGCAGTTCTTC
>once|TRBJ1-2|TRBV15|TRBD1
CATSRGGQERNYGYTF
TGTGCCACCAGCAGGGGCGGACAGGAGAGGAACTATGGCTACACCTTC
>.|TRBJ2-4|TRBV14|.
CASSHAQGGGNIQYF
TGTGCCAGCAGCCACGCGCAGGGGGGCGGTAACATTCAGTACTTC
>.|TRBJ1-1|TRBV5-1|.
CASCREWNTEAFF
TGCGCCAGCTGCAGGGAATGGAACACTGAAGCTTTCTTT
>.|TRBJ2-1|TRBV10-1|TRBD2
CASSELSGGLYNEQFF
TGCGCCAGCAGTGAGCTTAGCGGGGGCCTCTACAATGAGCAGTTCTTC
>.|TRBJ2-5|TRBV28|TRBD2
CASSPQVAGGLKTQYF
TGTGCCAGCAGTCCTCAGGTAGCGGGGGGACTAAAGACCCAGTACTTC
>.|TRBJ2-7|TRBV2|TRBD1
CASSHRQGILYEQYF
TGTGCCAGCAGCCACAGACAGGGGATTTTGTACGAGCAGTACTTC
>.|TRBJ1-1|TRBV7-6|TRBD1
CASSSRQGAEAFF
TGTGCCAGCAGCTCCAGACAGGGGGCTGAAGCTTTCTTT
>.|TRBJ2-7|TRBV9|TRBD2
CASSPLGTNEQYF
TGTGCCAGCAGCCCCCTTGGGACTAACGAGCAGTACTTC
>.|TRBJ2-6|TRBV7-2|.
CASSLQGYSGANVLTF
TGTGCCAGCAGCTTACAGGGCTACTCTGGGGCCAACGTCCTGACTTTC
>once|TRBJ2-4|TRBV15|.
CATSTPPVDIQYF
TGTGCCACCAGCACCCCACCCGTTGACATTCAGTACTTC
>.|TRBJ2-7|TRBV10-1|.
CASSDRAYEQYF
TGCGCCAGCAGTGACAGGGCCTACGAGCAGTACTTC
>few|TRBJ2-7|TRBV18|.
CASSPQSYEQYF
TGTGCCAGCTCACCACAATCCTACGAGCAGTACTTC
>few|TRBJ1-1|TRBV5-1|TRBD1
CASSFPGGNTEAFF
TGCGCCAGCAGCTTCCCAGGGGGGAACACTGAAGCTTTCTTT
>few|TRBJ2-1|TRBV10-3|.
CAISGHGRGSSYNEQFF
TGTGCCATCAGTGGACATGGGAGGGGGAGCTCCTACAATGAGCAGTTCTTC
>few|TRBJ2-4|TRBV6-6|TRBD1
CASRHLGQGYIQYF
TGTGCCAGCAGACATCTAGGACAGGGGTACATTCAGTACTTC
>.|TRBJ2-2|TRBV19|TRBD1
CASSMGRTGNTGELFF
TGTGCCAGTAGTATGGGCAGGACAGGGAACACCGGGGAGCTGTTTTTT
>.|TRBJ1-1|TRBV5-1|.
CASSLDVGREDTEAFF
TGCGCCAGCAGCTTGGATGTCGGCAGGGAGGACACTGAAGCTTTCTTT
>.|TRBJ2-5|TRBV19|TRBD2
CASSFTSGKETQYF
TGTGCCAGTAGTTTCACTAGCGGCAAAGAGACCCAGTACTTC
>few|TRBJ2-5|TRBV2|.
CASSRDLGKETQYF
TGTGCCAGCAGCCGGGACCTTGGGAAAGAGACCCAGTACTTC
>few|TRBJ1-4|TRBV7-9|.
CASSLGSGESEKLFF
TGTGCCAGCAGCTTAGGTTCAGGGGAGTCGGAAAAACTGTTTTTT
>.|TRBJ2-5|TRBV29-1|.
CSVRGYGETQYF
TGCAGCGTTAGGGGATACGGAGAGACCCAGTACTTC
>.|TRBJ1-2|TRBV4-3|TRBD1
CASSQDADRANGYTF
TGCGCCAGCAGCCAAGATGCCGACAGGGCAAATGGCTACACCTTC
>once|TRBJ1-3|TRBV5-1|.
CASSRTDSGNTIYF
TGCGCCAGCAGCCGGACGGACTCTGGAAACACCATATATTTT
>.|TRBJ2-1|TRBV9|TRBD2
CASSVDRGRVDEQFF
TGTGCCAGCAGCGTAGATAGAGGGAGGGTCGATGAGCAGTTCTTC
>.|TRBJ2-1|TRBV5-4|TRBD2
CASSLTGGNYNEQFF
TGTGCCAGCAGCTTGACGGGAGGAAACTACAATGAGCAGTTCTTC
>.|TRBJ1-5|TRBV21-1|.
CASSKRRGSNQPQHF
TGTGCCAGCAGCAAACGGAGGGGAAGCAATCAGCCCCAGCATTTT
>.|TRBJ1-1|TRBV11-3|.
CASSLSYEAFF
TGTGCCAGCAGCTTAAGTTATGAAGCTTTCTTT
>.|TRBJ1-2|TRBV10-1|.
CASSDDSYGYTF
TGCGCCAGCAGTGATGACAGCTATGGCTACACCTTC
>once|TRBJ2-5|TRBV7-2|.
CASSLGSETQYF
TGTGCCAGCAGCTTAGGCTCGGAGACCCAGTACTTC
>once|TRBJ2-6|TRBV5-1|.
CASSLGPGPGANVLTF
TGCGCCAGCAGCTTGGGCCCCGGGCCTGGGGCCAACGTCCTGACTTTC
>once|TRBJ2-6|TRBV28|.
CASSRSFLTQSRANVLTF
TGTGCCAGCAGTAGGTCATTCTTGACACAAAGTCGGGCCAACGTCCTGACTTTC
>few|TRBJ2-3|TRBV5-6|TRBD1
CASSLRTGSTDTQYF
TGTGCCAGCAGCCTGCGGACAGGTAGCACAGATACGCAGTATTTT
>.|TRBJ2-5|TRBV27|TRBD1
CASSSDRVATQYF
TGTGCCAGCAGTTCAGACAGGGTGGCGACCCAGTACTTC
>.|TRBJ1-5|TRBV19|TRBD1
CASSIDRTGTMQPQHF
TGTGCCAGTAGTATAGATAGGACAGGGACTATGCAGCCCCAGCATTTT
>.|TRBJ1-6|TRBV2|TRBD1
CASSGQGNSPLHF
TGTGCCAGCAGTGGACAGGGTAATTCACCCCTCCACTTT
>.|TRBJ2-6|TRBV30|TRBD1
CAWSVGRGLYLSSGANVLTF
TGTGCCTGGAGTGTTGGCAGGGGGCTCTATTTGAGCTCTGGGGCCAACGTCCTGACTTTC
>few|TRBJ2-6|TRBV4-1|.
CASSQPGQRNVLTF
TGCGCCAGCAGCCAACCCGGACAGCGGAACGTCCTGACTTTC
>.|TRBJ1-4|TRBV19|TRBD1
CASRTGDRANEKLFF
TGTGCCAGCAGAACAGGGGACCGAGCTAATGAAAAACTGTTTTTT
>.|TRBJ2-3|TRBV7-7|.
CASSPSGGPVDTQYF
TGTGCTAGCAGCCCGTCTGGGGGGCCGGTCGATACGCAGTATTTT
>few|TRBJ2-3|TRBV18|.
CASSPAPSTDTQYF
TGTGCCAGCTCACCAGCTCCTAGCACAGATACGCAGTATTTT
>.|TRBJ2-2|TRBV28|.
CASNGGELFF
TGTGCCAGCAATGGGGGGGAGCTGTTTTTT
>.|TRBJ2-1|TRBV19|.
CASSMGAPNNEQFF
TGTGCCAGTAGTATGGGGGCCCCAAACAATGAGCAGTTCTTC
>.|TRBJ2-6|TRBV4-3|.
CASSQERRAGANVLTF
TGCGCCAGCAGCCAAGAACGTAGGGCTGGGGCCAACGTCCTGACTTTC
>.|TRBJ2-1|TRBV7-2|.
CASRYTTGNEQFF
TGTGCCAGCAGGTACACGACAGGCAATGAGCAGTTCTTC